This T cell receptor (beta chain) was captured in a study of shared clonotypes between healthy human individuals. This clone was seen just once. The same CDR3 can be traced to other DNA sequences in this sample. The assay was immunoSEQ multiplex PCR, and TCRdb's table has in-frame clones only and misses some. The table includes about 1,800,000 clones, less than 95% detected once. Looked up from germline, CDR1 is SGHAT and CDR2 is FQNNGV. V lost 5 bases and J lost 7; bases outside the gene matches: 2. This CDR3 is 12 amino acids long. Naive CD8 cells lacked CD45RO and underwent positive selection for CCR7, leaving out terminally differentiated effector memory CD45RA+ cells.

The sample comprised naive CD8+ T cells sorted from blood. The sequence was collected from a man younger than 35 in good health. The V call is TRBV11-2, the J call TRBJ2-1; 7 bases are shared with TRBD1. DNA of the CDR3: TGTGCCAGCAGCCTGACAGGGAATGAGCAGTTCTTC. This codes for CASSLTGNEQFF.